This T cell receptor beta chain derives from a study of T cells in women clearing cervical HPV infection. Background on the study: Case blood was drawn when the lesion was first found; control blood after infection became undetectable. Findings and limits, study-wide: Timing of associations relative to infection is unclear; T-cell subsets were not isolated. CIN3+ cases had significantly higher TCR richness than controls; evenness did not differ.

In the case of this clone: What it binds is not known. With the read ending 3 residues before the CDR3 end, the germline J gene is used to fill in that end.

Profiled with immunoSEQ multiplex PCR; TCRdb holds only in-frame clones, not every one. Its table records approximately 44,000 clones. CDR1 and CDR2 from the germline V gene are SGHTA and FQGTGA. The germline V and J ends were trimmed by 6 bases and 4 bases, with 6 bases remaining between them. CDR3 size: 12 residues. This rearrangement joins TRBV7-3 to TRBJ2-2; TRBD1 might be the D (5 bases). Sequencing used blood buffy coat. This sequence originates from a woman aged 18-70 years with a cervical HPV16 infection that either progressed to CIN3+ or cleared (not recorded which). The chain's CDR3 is CASRDITGELFF. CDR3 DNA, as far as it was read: TGTGCCAGCAGGGACATCACCGGGGAG.